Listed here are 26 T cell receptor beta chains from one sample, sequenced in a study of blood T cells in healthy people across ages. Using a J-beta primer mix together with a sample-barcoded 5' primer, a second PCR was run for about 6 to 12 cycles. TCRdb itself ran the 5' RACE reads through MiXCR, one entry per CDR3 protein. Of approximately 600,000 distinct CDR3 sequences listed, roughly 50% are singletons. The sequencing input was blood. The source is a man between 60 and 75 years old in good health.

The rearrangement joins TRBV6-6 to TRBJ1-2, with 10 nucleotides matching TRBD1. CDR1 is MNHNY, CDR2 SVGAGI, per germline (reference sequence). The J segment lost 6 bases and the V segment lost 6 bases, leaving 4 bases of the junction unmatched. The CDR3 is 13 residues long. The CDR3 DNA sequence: TGTGCCAGCAGGAGGACAGGGGGAGATGGCTACACCTTC. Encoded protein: CASRRTGGDGYTF.

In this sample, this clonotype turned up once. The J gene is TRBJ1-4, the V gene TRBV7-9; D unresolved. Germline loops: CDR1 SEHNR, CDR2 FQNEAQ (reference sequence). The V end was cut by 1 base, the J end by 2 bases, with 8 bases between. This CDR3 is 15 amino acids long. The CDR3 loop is CASSLGEATNEKLFF. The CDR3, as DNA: TGTGCCAGCAGCTTAGGGGAGGCGACTAATGAAAAACTGTTTTTT.

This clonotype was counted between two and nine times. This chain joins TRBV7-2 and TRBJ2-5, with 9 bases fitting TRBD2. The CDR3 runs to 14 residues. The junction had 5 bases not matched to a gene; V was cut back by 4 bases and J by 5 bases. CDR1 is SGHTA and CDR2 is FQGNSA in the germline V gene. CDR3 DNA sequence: TGTGCCAGCAGCTCTAGCGGGGCCTGGGAGACCCAGTACTTC. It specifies CASSSSGAWETQYF.

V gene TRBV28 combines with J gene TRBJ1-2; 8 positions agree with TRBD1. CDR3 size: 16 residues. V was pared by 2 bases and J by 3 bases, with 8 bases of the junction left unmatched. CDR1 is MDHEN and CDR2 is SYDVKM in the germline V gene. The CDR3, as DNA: TGTGCCAGCAGTTTAGGGGGACAGGCAAATTACTATGGCTACACCTTC. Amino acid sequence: CASSLGGQANYYGYTF.

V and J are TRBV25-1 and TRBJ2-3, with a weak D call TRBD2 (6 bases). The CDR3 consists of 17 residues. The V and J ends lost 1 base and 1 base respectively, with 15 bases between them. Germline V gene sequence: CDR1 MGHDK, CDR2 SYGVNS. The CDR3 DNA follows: TGTGCCAGCAGTGAATGGGCCGAGTGGGAGGGCACAGATACGCAGTATTTT. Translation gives CASSEWAEWEGTDTQYF.

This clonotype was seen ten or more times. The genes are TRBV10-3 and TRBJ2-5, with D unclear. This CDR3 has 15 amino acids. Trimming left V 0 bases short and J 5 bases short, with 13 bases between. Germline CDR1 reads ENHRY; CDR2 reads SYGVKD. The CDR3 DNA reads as TGTGCCATCAGTGAGTCGCGAGGATTTGCTGAGACCCAGTACTTC. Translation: CAISESRGFAETQYF.

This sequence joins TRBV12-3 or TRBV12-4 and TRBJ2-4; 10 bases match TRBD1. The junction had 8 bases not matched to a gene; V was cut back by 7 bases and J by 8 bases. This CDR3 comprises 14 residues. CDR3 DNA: TGTGCCAGCACCCGGGGGGACAGGGGATACATTCAGTACTTC. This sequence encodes CASTRGDRGYIQYF.

The CDR3 bases are TGTGCCAGCAGGTTTATGAACACTGAAGCTTTCTTT. Its translation is CASRFMNTEAFF. The J gene is TRBJ1-1, the V gene TRBV6-1, with D hard to call. The germline CDR1 and CDR2 sequences are MNHNS and SASEGT. Between the trimmed V and J ends, which lost 6 bases and 0 bases, there was a span of 5 bases. CDR3 length: 12 residues.

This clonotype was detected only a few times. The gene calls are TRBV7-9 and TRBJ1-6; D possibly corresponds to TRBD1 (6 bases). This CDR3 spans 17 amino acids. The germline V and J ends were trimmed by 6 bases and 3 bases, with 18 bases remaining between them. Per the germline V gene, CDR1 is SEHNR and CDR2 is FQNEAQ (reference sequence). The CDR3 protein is CASSGGGQTHYNSPLHF. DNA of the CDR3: TGTGCCAGCAGTGGGGGGGGGCAGACCCACTATAATTCACCCCTCCACTTT.

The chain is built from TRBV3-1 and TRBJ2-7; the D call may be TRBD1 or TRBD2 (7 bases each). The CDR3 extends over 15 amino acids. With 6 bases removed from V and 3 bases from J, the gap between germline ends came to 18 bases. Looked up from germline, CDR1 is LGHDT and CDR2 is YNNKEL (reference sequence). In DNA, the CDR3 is TGTGCCAGCAGTAGAAAGCGGGACAGACTCTACGAGCAGTACTTC. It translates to CASSRKRDRLYEQYF.

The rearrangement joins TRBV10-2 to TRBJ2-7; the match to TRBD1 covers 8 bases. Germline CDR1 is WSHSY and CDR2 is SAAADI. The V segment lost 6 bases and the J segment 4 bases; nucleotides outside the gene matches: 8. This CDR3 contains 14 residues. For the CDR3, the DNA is TGCGCCAGCAGCCGGACAGGGATCGAATACGAGCAGTACTTC. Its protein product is CASSRTGIEYEQYF.

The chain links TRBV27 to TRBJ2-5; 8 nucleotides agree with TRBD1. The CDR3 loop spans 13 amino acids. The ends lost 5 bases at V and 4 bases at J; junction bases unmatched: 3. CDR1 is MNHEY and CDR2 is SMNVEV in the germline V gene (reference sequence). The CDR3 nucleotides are TGTGCCAGCAGTACCGGACAGGGAGAGACCCAGTACTTC. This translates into CASSTGQGETQYF.

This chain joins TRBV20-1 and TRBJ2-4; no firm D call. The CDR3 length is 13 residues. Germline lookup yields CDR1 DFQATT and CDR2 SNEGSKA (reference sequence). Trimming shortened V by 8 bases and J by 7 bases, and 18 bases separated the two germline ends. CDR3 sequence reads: CSSKLGIMNIQYF. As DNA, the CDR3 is TGCAGTTCGAAGCTAGGTATCATGAACATTCAGTACTTC.

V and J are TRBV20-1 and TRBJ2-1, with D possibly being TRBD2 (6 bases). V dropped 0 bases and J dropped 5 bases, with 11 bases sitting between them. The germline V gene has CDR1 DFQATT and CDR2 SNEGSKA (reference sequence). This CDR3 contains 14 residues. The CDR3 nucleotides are TGCAGTGCTAGAGATCGGGACTCGCACAATGAGCAGTTCTTC. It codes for CSARDRDSHNEQFF.

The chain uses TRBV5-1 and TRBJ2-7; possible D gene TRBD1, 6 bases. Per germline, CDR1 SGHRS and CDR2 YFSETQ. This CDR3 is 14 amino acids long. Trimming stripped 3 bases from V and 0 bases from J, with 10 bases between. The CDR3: CASSYGTPSYEQYF. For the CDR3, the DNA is TGCGCCAGCAGCTACGGGACACCCTCCTACGAGCAGTACTTC.

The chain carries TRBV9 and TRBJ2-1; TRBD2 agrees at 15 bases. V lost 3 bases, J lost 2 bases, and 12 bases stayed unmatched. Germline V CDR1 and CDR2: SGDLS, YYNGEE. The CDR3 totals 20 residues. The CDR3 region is CASSDGLAGGIVGPYNEQFF. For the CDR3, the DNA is TGTGCCAGCAGCGACGGACTAGCGGGGGGGATTGTAGGGCCCTACAATGAGCAGTTCTTC.

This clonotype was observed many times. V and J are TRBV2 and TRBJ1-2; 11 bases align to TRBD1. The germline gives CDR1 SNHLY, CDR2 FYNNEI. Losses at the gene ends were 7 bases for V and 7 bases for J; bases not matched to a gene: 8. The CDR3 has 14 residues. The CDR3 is CASTPDRGRGGYTF. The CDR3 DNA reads TGTGCCAGCACCCCGGACAGGGGGCGTGGTGGCTACACCTTC. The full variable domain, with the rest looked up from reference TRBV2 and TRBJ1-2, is EPEVTQTPSHQVTQMGQEVILRCVPISNHLYFYWYRQILGQKVEFLVSFYNNEISEKSEIFDDQFSVERPDGSNFTLKIRSTKLEDSAMYFCASTPDRGRGGYTFGSGTRLTVV.

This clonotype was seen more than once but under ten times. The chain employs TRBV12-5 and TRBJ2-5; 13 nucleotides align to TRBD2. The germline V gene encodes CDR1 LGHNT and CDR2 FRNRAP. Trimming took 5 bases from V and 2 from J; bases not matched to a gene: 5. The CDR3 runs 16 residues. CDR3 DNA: TGTGCTAGTGGTCCGGGGACTAGCGGGGAACAAGAGACCCAGTACTTC. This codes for CASGPGTSGEQETQYF.

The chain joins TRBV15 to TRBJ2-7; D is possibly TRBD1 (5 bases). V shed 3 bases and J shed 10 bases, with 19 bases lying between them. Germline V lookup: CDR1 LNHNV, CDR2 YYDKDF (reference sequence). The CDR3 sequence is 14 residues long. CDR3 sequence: CATSRLQVSEVQYF. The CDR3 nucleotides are TGTGCCACCAGCAGGTTACAGGTTTCCGAGGTCCAGTACTTC.

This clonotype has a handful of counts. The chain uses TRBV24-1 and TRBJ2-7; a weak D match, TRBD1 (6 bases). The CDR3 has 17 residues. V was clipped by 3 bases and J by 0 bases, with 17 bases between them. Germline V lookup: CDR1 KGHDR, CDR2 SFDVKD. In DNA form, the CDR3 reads TGTGCCACCAGTGATCCAGCTGACAGGTACGGCTCCTACGAGCAGTACTTC. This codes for CATSDPADRYGSYEQYF.

The CDR3 is CASSYGSSEQFF. The CDR3 coding sequence is TGTGCCAGCAGTTATGGTTCATCCGAGCAGTTCTTC. The rearrangement joins TRBV6-5 to TRBJ2-1, with no clear D. This CDR3 comprises 12 residues. Between the trimmed V and J ends, which lost 3 bases and 10 bases, there was a span of 10 bases. The V gene's germline CDR1 is MNHEY and CDR2 SVGAGI.

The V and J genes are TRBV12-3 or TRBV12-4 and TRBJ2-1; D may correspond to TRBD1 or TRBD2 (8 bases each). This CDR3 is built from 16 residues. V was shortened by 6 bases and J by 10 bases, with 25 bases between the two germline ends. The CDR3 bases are TGTGCCAGCAGCCGCATCGGGAGGGCAGGGGGCACCGAGCAGTTCTTC. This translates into CASSRIGRAGGTEQFF.

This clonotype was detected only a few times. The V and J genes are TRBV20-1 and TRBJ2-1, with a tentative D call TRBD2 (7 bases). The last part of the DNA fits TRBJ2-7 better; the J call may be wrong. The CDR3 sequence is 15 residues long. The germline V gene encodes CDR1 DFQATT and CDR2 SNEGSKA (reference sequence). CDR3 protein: CSARGGQGSYNEQYF. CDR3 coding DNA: TGCAGTGCTAGGGGGGGGCAGGGGAGCTACAATGAGCAGTACTTC.

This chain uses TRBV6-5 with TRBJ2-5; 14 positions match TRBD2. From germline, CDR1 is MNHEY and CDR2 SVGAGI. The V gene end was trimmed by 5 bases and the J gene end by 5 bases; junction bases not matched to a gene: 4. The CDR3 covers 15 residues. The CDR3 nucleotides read TGTGCCAGCAGTAGACTAGCGGGGGGGAAGGAGACCCAGTACTTC. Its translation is CASSRLAGGKETQYF.

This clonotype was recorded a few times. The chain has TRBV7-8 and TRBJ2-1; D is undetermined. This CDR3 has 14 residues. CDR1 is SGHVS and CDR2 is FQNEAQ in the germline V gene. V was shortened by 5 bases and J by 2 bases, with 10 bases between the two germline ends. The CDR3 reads CASSESETYNEQFF. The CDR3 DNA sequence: TGTGCCAGCAGCGAGTCGGAGACCTACAATGAGCAGTTCTTC.

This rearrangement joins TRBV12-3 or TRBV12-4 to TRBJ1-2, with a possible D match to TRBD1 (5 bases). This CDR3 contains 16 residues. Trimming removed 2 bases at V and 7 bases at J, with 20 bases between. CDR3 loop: CASSLTYAWTSGGYTF. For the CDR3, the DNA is TGTGCCAGCAGTTTAACCTACGCGTGGACATCGGGTGGCTACACCTTC.